The 28 T cell receptor beta chains below all came from one sample that was sequenced in a study of blood T cell repertoires in COVID-19. Sequenced by immunoSEQ multiplex PCR; TCRdb stores in-frame clones only, minus some. The sample carries over 100,000 clones, around nine tenths recorded once. What was sequenced was peripheral blood. Receptors were obtained from a woman between 45 and 65 years old with COVID-19, enrolled during active disease.

The V call is TRBV19, the J call TRBJ2-2; 10 nucleotides align to TRBD1. CDR1 and CDR2 from the germline V gene are LNHDA and SQIVND (reference sequence). This CDR3 has 15 amino acids. V shed 3 bases, J shed 5 bases, and the junction held 3 bases outside the gene matches. Here the CDR3 DNA reads TGTGCCAGTAGTATCGGGGGACAGGGGACCGGGGAGCTGTTTTTT. Translating it yields CASSIGGQGTGELFF.

This rearrangement joins TRBV7-3 to TRBJ2-7; TRBD1 agrees at 7 bases. The V and J ends lost 5 bases and 0 bases, in that order; junction bases with no gene match: 7. The germline V gene has CDR1 SGHTA and CDR2 FQGTGA. CDR3 length: 15 residues. In DNA form, the CDR3 reads TGTGCCAGCAGCGTTGACAGGGAAAGCTCCTACGAGCAGTACTTC. It codes for CASSVDRESSYEQYF. The whole variable domain, remainder taken from reference TRBV7-3 and TRBJ2-7, is GAGVSQTPSNKVTEKGKYVELRCDPISGHTALYWYRQSLGQGPEFLIYFQGTGAADDSGLPNDRFFAVRPEGSVSTLKIQRTERGDSAVYLCASSVDRESSYEQYFGPGTRLTVT.

J is TRBJ2-2 and V is TRBV27; 7 positions match TRBD2. The CDR3 runs to 14 residues. Germline CDR1 MNHEY, CDR2 SMNVEV (reference sequence). V was pared by 8 bases and J by 6 bases, with 9 bases of the junction left unmatched. The CDR3 loop is CASHGGGSAGELFF. The CDR3 region has the DNA TGTGCCAGCCACGGGGGAGGGAGTGCCGGGGAGCTGTTTTTT.

This clone was counted between two and nine times. V usage is TRBV6-5 and J usage is TRBJ1-2, with 8 positions matching TRBD1. Per the germline V gene, CDR1 is MNHEY and CDR2 is SVGAGI. The ends lost 6 bases at V and 4 bases at J; junction bases unmatched: 4. The CDR3 contains 13 residues. In DNA, the CDR3 is TGTGCCAGCAGATACGACAGGGGCTATGGCTACACCTTC. This sequence encodes CASRYDRGYGYTF.

The chain carries TRBV5-1 and TRBJ2-3, with TRBD2 matching over 7 bases. Germline values: CDR1 SGHRS, CDR2 YFSETQ. The length of the CDR3 is 17 residues. Trimming at V came to 2 bases and at J to 6 bases, leaving 15 bases not matched to a gene. CDR3 coding DNA: TGCGCCAGCAGCTTTAGAGCGGGGAGGCTTATAAGCGATACGCAGTATTTT. Translating gives CASSFRAGRLISDTQYF.

CDR3 loop: CASSPPSPGYGYTF. Written as DNA, the CDR3 is TGTGCCAGCAGTCCCCCCAGTCCAGGTTATGGCTACACCTTC. The chain carries TRBV28 and TRBJ1-2; D is ambiguous. Per the germline V gene, CDR1 is MDHEN and CDR2 is SYDVKM. The CDR3 totals 14 residues. Trimming stripped 5 bases from V and 5 bases from J, with 15 bases between.

This clone has only a few counts. V usage is TRBV15 and J usage is TRBJ1-6; no firm D call. The CDR3 spans 13 residues. Germline loops: CDR1 LNHNV, CDR2 YYDKDF (reference sequence). The V end was cut by 5 bases, the J end by 9 bases, with 11 bases between. DNA for the CDR3: TGTGCCACCAGCTCCTGGGCCCGTTCACCCCTCCACTTT. It translates to CATSSWARSPLHF.

The CDR3 sequence is CASSEWTGGSYGYTF. The CDR3 region has the DNA TGTGCCAGCAGTGAATGGACCGGGGGGAGCTATGGCTACACCTTC. The chain uses TRBV2 and TRBJ1-2; possible D gene TRBD1, 5 bases. The CDR3 sequence is 15 residues long. Germline V lookup: CDR1 SNHLY, CDR2 FYNNEI. Deletions cut 2 bases from V and 4 bases from J, with 14 bases between.

V and J are TRBV28 and TRBJ1-2; TRBD1 aligns across 8 bases. The CDR3 runs 16 residues. Losses at the gene ends were 3 bases for V and 4 bases for J; bases not matched to a gene: 10. CDR1 MDHEN and CDR2 SYDVKM come from the germline V gene. CDR3 sequence reads: CASSLIRGRMSYGYTF. CDR3 DNA sequence: TGTGCCAGCAGTTTGATCAGGGGGCGTATGTCCTATGGCTACACCTTC.

The V call is TRBV7-6, the J call TRBJ2-5, with 7 nucleotides matching TRBD1. After removal of 4 bases from V and 1 base from J, the junction contained 0 bases not matched to a gene. There are 13 residues in the CDR3. Per the germline V gene, CDR1 is SGHVS and CDR2 is FNYEAQ. This chain's CDR3 is CASSYRGQETQYF. Here the CDR3 DNA reads TGTGCCAGCAGCTACAGGGGCCAAGAGACCCAGTACTTC.

The V and J genes are TRBV4-1 and TRBJ1-1; 8 nucleotides align to TRBD1. This CDR3 region has 15 residues. With 0 bases clipped from V and 0 bases from J, the junction kept 0 bases outside the gene matches. Looked up from germline, CDR1 is MGHRA and CDR2 is YSYEKL. CDR3 bases: TGCGCCAGCAGCCAAGACAGGGGGCTGAACACTGAAGCTTTCTTT. Protein sequence: CASSQDRGLNTEAFF.

The chain couples TRBV3-1 (or the pseudogene TRBV3-2) to TRBJ1-1, with a weak D call TRBD1 (5 bases). Germline lookup yields CDR1 LGHDT and CDR2 YNNKEL (reference sequence). Deletions cut 1 base from V and 4 bases from J, with 13 bases between. The CDR3 is 15 residues long. CDR3 region: CASSQGLGGGTEAFF. In DNA form, the CDR3 reads TGTGCCAGCAGCCAAGGATTGGGGGGGGGCACTGAAGCTTTCTTT.

This rearrangement joins TRBV19 to TRBJ2-3; possibly TRBD1 for D (6 bases). The length of the CDR3 is 15 residues. Between the trimmed V and J ends, which lost 3 bases and 4 bases, there was a span of 14 bases. Germline V lookup: CDR1 LNHDA, CDR2 SQIVND (reference sequence). CDR3: CASSIMGARADTQYF. CDR3 sequence (DNA): TGTGCCAGTAGTATCATGGGGGCTAGGGCAGATACGCAGTATTTT. Complete variable domain (other parts from reference TRBV19 and TRBJ2-3): DGGITQSPKYLFRKEGQNVTLSCEQNLNHDAMYWYRQDPGQGLRLIYYSQIVNDFQKGDIAEGYSVSREKKESFPLTVTSAQKNPTAFYLCASSIMGARADTQYFGPGTRLTVL.

The J gene is TRBJ1-4, the V gene TRBV2, with 9 bases aligning to TRBD1. Germline lookup yields CDR1 SNHLY and CDR2 FYNNEI. This CDR3 spans 15 amino acids. The J segment lost 5 bases and the V segment lost 6 bases, leaving 7 bases of the junction unmatched. CDR3: CASSTDGTGNEKLFF. As DNA, the CDR3 is TGTGCCAGCAGCACGGACGGGACAGGGAATGAAAAACTGTTTTTT. The full variable domain, completed using reference TRBV2 and TRBJ1-4, is EPEVTQTPSHQVTQMGQEVILRCVPISNHLYFYWYRQILGQKVEFLVSFYNNEISEKSEIFDDQFSVERPDGSNFTLKIRSTKLEDSAMYFCASSTDGTGNEKLFFGSGTQLSVL.

The V and J genes are TRBV6-5 and TRBJ1-1, with 8 bases aligning to TRBD1. CDR3 length equals 14 residues. V lost 6 bases to trimming and J lost 1 base; unmatched junction nucleotides: 4. Germline V gene lookup returns CDR1 MNHEY and CDR2 SVGAGI. DNA for the CDR3: TGTGCCAGCAGCAACGACAGGGGGAACACTGAAGCTTTCTTT. Translation: CASSNDRGNTEAFF.

V and J are TRBV5-1 and TRBJ1-4; TRBD1 might be the D (6 bases). V dropped 1 base and J dropped 6 bases, with 7 bases sitting between them. From germline, CDR1 is SGHRS and CDR2 YFSETQ. This CDR3 spans 13 amino acids. The CDR3 sequence: CASSLPGDEKLFF. The CDR3 bases are TGCGCCAGCAGCTTGCCAGGGGATGAAAAACTGTTTTTT.

The CDR3 bases are TGTGCCAGCAGCCCCTGGACAGGAAGCTACGAGCAGTACGTC. The encoded protein is CASSPWTGSYEQYV. The rearrangement links TRBV5-5 to TRBJ2-7; the match to TRBD1 covers 7 bases. The CDR3 has 14 residues. Per germline, CDR1 SGHKS and CDR2 YYEKEE (reference sequence). The junction had 7 bases not matched to a gene; V was cut back by 4 bases and J by 3 bases.

The chain carries TRBV28 and TRBJ1-1; 8 nucleotides align to TRBD1. Losses at the gene ends were 4 bases for V and 5 bases for J; bases not matched to a gene: 6. The CDR3 spans 14 residues. CDR1 and CDR2 (germline): MDHEN, SYDVKM. CDR3: CASSYRGGGTEAFF. The CDR3 DNA reads TGTGCCAGCAGTTACAGGGGGGGCGGTACTGAAGCTTTCTTT.

The chain combines TRBV7-2 with TRBJ1-1; no clear D. Deletions cut 2 bases from V and 6 bases from J, with 10 bases between. The CDR3 runs 13 residues. Germline V gene data show CDR1 as SGHTA and CDR2 as FQGNSA. CDR3 nucleotide sequence: TGTGCCAGCAGCTTAATTATACGGGCTGAAGCTTTCTTT. This encodes CASSLIIRAEAFF.

The gene calls are TRBV12-5 and TRBJ1-5; D is perhaps TRBD1 (6 bases). The CDR3 has 15 residues. CDR1 is LGHNT, CDR2 FRNRAP, per germline. Deletions cut 1 base from V and 0 bases from J, with 7 bases between. The CDR3 nucleotides are TGTGCTAGTGGTTTGGGGGACATTAGCAATCAGCCCCAGCATTTT. Protein product: CASGLGDISNQPQHF.

Here the CDR3 DNA reads TGTGCCAGTAGTATAGGCTCAAGCTACTATAATTCACCCCTCCACTTT. Its translation is CASSIGSSYYNSPLHF. This sequence joins TRBV19 and TRBJ1-6; D unclear. CDR3 size: 16 residues. The germline V and J ends were trimmed by 1 base and 3 bases, with 10 bases remaining between them. Germline CDR1 is LNHDA and CDR2 is SQIVND (reference sequence).

The genes are TRBV4-1 and TRBJ1-1; no clear D gene. This CDR3 spans 13 amino acids. In germline, CDR1 is MGHRA, CDR2 YSYEKL. V was pared by 8 bases and J by 2 bases, with 12 bases between. CDR3 sequence reads: CASRGILNTEAFF. For the CDR3, the DNA is TGCGCCAGCCGCGGTATTTTAAACACTGAAGCTTTCTTT.

This rearrangement joins TRBV15 to TRBJ1-6; 8 bases match TRBD1. The CDR3 has 17 amino acids. The germline CDR1 and CDR2 sequences are LNHNV and YYDKDF (reference sequence). With 2 bases clipped from V and 0 bases from J, the junction kept 3 bases outside the gene matches. As DNA, the CDR3 is TGTGCCACCAGCAGACAGGGGGCGAGCTCCTATAATTCACCCCTCCACTTT. Its protein product is CATSRQGASSYNSPLHF.

J is TRBJ1-1 and V is TRBV12-3 or TRBV12-4; D gene ambiguous. The CDR3 consists of 13 residues. With 2 bases removed from V and 11 bases from J, the gap between germline ends came to 15 bases. This CDR3 reads CASSLMSSERAFF. The CDR3, as DNA: TGTGCCAGCAGTTTAATGAGCTCCGAGAGGGCTTTCTTT.

The rearrangement links TRBV7-9 to TRBJ1-2; 8 nucleotides line up with TRBD1. Germline CDR1 SEHNR, CDR2 FQNEAQ (reference sequence). The CDR3 is 14 amino acids. With 5 bases clipped from V and 8 bases from J, the junction kept 10 bases outside the gene matches. CDR3 DNA sequence: TGTGCCAGCAGCCCCAGGACAGGGTCTGAGGGCTACACCTTC. Translating it yields CASSPRTGSEGYTF.

The chain is built from TRBV28 and TRBJ1-1, with D perhaps matching TRBD1 (6 bases). The CDR3 extends over 14 amino acids. Between the trimmed V and J ends, which lost 6 bases and 4 bases, there was a span of 15 bases. The germline V gene has CDR1 MDHEN and CDR2 SYDVKM. The CDR3 bases are TGTGCCAGCAGGGCGGGGGGCAAAGTCACTGAAGCTTTCTTT. This sequence encodes CASRAGGKVTEAFF. Based on the CDR3 plus reference TRBV28 and TRBJ1-1, the full variable domain is DVKVTQSSRYLVKRTGEKVFLECVQDMDHENMFWYRQDPGLGLRLIYFSYDVKMKEKGDIPEGYSVSREKKERFSLILESASTNQTSMYLCASRAGGKVTEAFFGQGTRLTVV.

DNA of the CDR3: TGTGCCAGCAGCCCGCGGAACCAGGGGCTCTCTGGAAACACCATATATTTT. It yields the protein CASSPRNQGLSGNTIYF. The chain combines TRBV3-1 (or the pseudogene TRBV3-2) with TRBJ1-3, with D perhaps matching TRBD1 (6 bases). Trimming removed 4 bases from V and 0 bases from J, with 16 bases in between. Germline V CDR1 and CDR2: LGHDT, YNNKEL (reference sequence). There are 17 residues in the CDR3.

The rearrangement joins TRBV5-1 to TRBJ1-1, with 9 bases that match TRBD1. This CDR3 is 13 amino acids long. The ends lost 7 bases at V and 4 bases at J; junction bases unmatched: 5. Germline lookup yields CDR1 SGHRS and CDR2 YFSETQ. CDR3 protein: CASEGQGGTEAFF. In DNA, the CDR3 is TGCGCCAGCGAGGGACAGGGAGGCACTGAAGCTTTCTTT.